This T cell receptor (beta chain) was identified during a study of blood T cell repertoires in COVID-19 (dated by TCRdb to between 2020 and 2021). With regard to the full study: Collaborator samples came from the United States, Italy and Spain and covered acute and convalescent phases of COVID-19. The prospective study material was composed of cDNA or gDNA derived from T cells, B-cell-depleted T cells, or PBMCs. Subjects who had been exposed to COVID-19, were actively infected with it, or had recovered from it provided the deeply sampled blood TCRbeta repertoires that made up the dataset. The repertoires were released in a freely available public database intended as a resource for research on the immune response to SARS-CoV-2. The samples were drawn from two sources: the first 160 participants of the ongoing ImmuneRACE study, and 1,000 to 1,500 subjects contributed by 6 global collaborators. Nearly every sample came with metadata listing a de-identified subject ID, COVID-19 status, age in years and sex. Where HLA class I and class II types were available, the types were taken from metadata supplied by the sample provider, not from assay-based typing.

General findings and caveats noted by the study authors: Clinical and demographic metadata were provided uncurated, with the amount varying by source and participant.

A remark on this clone: Its antigen specificity is not known. Nothing much larger sits one base from this clone, and base qualities are not available.

Trimming removed 8 bases from V and 14 bases from J, leaving 19 bases between the germline ends. Reading from cysteine to phenylalanine, the CDR3 counts 12 amino acids. The sequence is cut down to CDR3 DNA, 36 bases in frame from base 1. For CDR1 and CDR2, the germline V gene lists SNHLY and FYNNEI. TCRbeta CDR3 regions were amplified from genomic DNA using the immunoSEQ Assay, a bias-controlled multiplex PCR. Per the source publication's procedure: Nucleated cell counts per sample were estimated from amplification of reference gene primers within the assay. To quantify the absolute abundance of each unique TCRbeta CDR3 rearrangement, sequence reads were collapsed and filtered. For each sample, productive Simpson clonality was calculated as the square root of Simpson's diversity index over productive rearrangements. In its TCRdb copy, this immuneACCESS table keeps in-frame sequences only and misses some clones. Where compared with another copy, unresolved V genes explain less than half of these, and the others have no known cause. That table furnishes V, J and clone size, whereas the DNA furnished D and trimming. The sample data list about 180,000 clones, and around 85% of these were observed just once. The ten most abundant clones make up around 6.9% of the sample.

In Seattle, one collaborating source enrolled patients while the infection was active and tracked those patients longitudinally over the course of disease. Whole blood was collected in K2EDTA tubes by collaborating institutions according to the institutions' own protocols. For TCRbeta analysis, collaborators shipped samples in one of three forms: frozen whole blood, isolated PBMCs, or DNA extracted from either of those sample types. The sequence derives from a man older than 75 with COVID-19, enrolled during active disease. The chain links TRBV2 with TRBJ2-1; the D gene is perhaps TRBD2, on 6 matching bases. The material sequenced was peripheral blood. The CDR3 has the sequence CASGVGFGGEFF. The nucleotide sequence is given as TGTGCCAGCGGGGTCGGTTTCGGGGGTGAGTTCTTC.